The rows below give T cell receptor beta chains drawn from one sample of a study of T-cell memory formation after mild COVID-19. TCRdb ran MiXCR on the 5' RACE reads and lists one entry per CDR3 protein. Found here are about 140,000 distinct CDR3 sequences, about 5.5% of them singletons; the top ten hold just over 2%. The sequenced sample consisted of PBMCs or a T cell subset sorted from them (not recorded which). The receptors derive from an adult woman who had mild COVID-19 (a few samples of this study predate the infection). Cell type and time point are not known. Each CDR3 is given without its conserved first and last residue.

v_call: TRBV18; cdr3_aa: ASQQGRNTEAF
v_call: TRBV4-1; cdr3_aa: ASSPPSTEQY
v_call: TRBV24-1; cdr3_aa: ATSDRRTVGYGYT
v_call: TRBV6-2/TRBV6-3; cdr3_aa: ASSYGRSSNQPQH
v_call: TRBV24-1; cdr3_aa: ATSDATGKQGNEQF
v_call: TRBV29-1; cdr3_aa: SAANRAGGAEAF
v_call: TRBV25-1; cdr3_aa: ASSGTGRASEAF
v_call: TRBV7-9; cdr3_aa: ASSSPDRGGNEQF
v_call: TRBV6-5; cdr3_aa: ASSYAGPLGLSQH
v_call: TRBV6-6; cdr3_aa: ASRGETQY
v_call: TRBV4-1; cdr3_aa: ASSQEEATGGYGYT
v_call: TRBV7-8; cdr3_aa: ASSHGHNEQF
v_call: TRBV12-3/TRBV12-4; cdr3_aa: ASSLSLLTARDTQY
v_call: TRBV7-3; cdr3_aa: ASSSDTGFDGYT
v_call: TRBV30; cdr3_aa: AWSVVGVNTEAF
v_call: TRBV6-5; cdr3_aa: ASSPAGLRQGDLNYGYT
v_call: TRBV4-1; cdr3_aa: ASSQLSGNTIY
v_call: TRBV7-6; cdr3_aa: ASSPTAGTQETQY
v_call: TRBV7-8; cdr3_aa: ASSTLTVAGKLF
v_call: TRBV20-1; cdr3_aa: SARAGAYGYT
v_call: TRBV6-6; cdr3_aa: ASRRGAGTEAF
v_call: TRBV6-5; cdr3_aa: ASRLQGSNEQF
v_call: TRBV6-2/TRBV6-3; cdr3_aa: ASSYKRGTGMGETQY
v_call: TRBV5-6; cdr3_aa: ASIRRGTISYEQY
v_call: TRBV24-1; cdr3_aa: ATSEAGANTGELF
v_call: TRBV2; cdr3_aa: ASNTWNEQF
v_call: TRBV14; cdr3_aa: ASSPGVGEQY
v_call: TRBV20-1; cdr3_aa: SARERQGGYSNQPQH
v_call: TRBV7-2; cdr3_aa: ASSSLGGSALTDTQY
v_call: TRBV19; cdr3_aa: ASRGTTGAF
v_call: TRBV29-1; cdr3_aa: SVTTRTGGENTEAF
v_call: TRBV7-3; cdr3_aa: ASSLNWGGTDTQY
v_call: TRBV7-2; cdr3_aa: ASSGRFSSYEQY
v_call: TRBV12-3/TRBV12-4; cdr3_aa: ASSLEVSYEQY
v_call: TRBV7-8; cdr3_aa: ASSLGTSGRELF
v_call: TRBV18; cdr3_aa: ASSRMDGGQETQY
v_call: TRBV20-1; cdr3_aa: SARGPGTHRTSGGYEQY
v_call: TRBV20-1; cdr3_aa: SAWETGGDQPQH
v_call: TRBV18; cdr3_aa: ASSPRAITSGRNTGELF
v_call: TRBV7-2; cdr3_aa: ASSSGLAGGPDTQY
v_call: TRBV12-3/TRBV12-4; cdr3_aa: ASSRAGGEKLF
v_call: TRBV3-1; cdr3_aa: ASRGRQGEQY
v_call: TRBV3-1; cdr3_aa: ASSQGQLLNTEAF
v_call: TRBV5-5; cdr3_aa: ASSFLIMGHQNTEAF
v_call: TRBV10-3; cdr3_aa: AISDPGLAANTGELF
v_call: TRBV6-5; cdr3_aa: ASSYRAGEDTQY